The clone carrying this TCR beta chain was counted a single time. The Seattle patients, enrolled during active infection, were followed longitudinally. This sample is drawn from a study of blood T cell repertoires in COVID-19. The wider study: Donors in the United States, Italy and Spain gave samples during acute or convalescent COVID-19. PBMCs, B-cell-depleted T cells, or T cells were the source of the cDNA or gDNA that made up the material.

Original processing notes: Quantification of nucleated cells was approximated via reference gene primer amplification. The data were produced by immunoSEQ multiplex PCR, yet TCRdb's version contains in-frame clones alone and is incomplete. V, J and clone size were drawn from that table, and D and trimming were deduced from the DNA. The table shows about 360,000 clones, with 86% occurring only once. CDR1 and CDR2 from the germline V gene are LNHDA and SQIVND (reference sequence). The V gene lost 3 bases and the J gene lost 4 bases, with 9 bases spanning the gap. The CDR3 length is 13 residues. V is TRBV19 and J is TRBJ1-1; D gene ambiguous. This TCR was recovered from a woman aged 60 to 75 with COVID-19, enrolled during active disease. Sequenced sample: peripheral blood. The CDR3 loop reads CASSIGLTTEAFF. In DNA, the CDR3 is TGTGCCAGTAGTATCGGGTTGACCACTGAAGCTTTCTTT.